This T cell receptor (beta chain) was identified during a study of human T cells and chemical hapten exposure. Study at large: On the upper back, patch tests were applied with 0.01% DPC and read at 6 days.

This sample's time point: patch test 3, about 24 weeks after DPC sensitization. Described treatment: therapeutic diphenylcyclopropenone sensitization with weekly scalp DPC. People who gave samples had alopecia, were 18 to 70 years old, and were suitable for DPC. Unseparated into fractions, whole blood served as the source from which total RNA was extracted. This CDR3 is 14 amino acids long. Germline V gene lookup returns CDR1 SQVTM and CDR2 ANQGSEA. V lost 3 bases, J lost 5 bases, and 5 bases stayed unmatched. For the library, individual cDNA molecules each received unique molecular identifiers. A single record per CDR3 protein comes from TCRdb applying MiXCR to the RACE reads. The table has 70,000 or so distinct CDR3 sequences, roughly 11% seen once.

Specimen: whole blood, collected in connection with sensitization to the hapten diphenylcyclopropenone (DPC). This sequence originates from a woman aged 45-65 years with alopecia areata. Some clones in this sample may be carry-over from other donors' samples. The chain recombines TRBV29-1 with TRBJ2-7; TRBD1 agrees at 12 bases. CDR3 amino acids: CSVDKGQGANEQYF. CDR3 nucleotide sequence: TGCAGCGTTGACAAGGGACAGGGGGCGAACGAGCAGTACTTC.